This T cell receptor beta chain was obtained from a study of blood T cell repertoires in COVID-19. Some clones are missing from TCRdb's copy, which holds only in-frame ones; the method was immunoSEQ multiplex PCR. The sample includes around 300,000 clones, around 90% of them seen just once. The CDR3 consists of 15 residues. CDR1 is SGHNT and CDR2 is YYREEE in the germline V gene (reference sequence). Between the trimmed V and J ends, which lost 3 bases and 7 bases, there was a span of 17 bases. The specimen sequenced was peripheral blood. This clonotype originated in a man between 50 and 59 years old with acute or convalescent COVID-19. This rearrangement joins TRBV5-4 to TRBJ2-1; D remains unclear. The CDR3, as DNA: TGTGCCAGCAGCTCACCCCCCATGGTAGAGAATGAGCAGTTCTTC. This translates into CASSSPPMVENEQFF. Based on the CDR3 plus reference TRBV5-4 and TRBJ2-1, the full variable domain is ETGVTQSPTHLIKTRGQQVTLRCSSQSGHNTVSWYQQALGQGPQFIFQYYREEENGRGNFPPRFSGLQFPNYSSELNVNALELDDSALYLCASSSPPMVENEQFFGPGTRLTVL.